The next 13 T cell receptor beta chains were all read from a single sample in a study of blood T cell repertoires in COVID-19. Sequenced by immunoSEQ multiplex PCR; TCRdb stores in-frame clones only, minus some. Here the sample spans approximately 180,000 clones, approximately 85% being singletons. The sequenced sample consisted of peripheral blood. Receptors originate from an elderly woman with acute or convalescent COVID-19.

V is TRBV5-1 and J is TRBJ2-7; TRBD2 is a possible D gene (6 bases). The ends were cut back, 2 bases at V and 1 base at J, with 10 bases in the middle. This CDR3 region has 14 residues. In germline, CDR1 is SGHRS, CDR2 YFSETQ. The CDR3 spells CASSLNGRSYEQYF. As DNA, the CDR3 is TGCGCCAGCAGCTTAAACGGGAGATCCTACGAGCAGTACTTC. Variable domain in full (rest from reference TRBV5-1 and TRBJ2-7): KAGVTQTPRYLIKTRGQQVTLSCSPISGHRSVSWYQQTPGQGLQFLFEYFSETQRNKGNFPGRFSGRQFSNSRSEMNVSTLELGDSALYLCASSLNGRSYEQYFGPGTRLTVT.

The chain couples TRBV19 to TRBJ2-5, with D perhaps TRBD1 (6 bases). The CDR3 covers 13 residues. Germline V gene lookup returns CDR1 LNHDA and CDR2 SQIVND (reference sequence). Trimming shortened V by 6 bases and J by 3 bases, and 11 bases separated the two germline ends. CDR3 loop: CASRWTVEETQYF. The CDR3 DNA reads TGTGCCAGTAGATGGACAGTAGAAGAGACCCAGTACTTC.

The chain uses TRBV19 and TRBJ1-2; TRBD1 matches at 7 bases. J lost 6 bases, V lost 7 bases, and 8 bases had no gene match. CDR1 and CDR2 (germline): LNHDA, SQIVND (reference sequence). This CDR3 spans 13 amino acids. The CDR3 DNA reads as TGTGCCAGTACCGAGACAGGGCGTGATGGCTACACCTTC. Translated, it gives CASTETGRDGYTF. The whole variable domain, filled in from reference TRBV19 and TRBJ1-2, reads DGGITQSPKYLFRKEGQNVTLSCEQNLNHDAMYWYRQDPGQGLRLIYYSQIVNDFQKGDIAEGYSVSREKKESFPLTVTSAQKNPTAFYLCASTETGRDGYTFGSGTRLTVV.

The rearrangement links TRBV11-2 to TRBJ1-1; D gene uncertain. The V end was cut by 6 bases, the J end by 1 base, with 12 bases between. Germline V CDR1 and CDR2: SGHAT, FQNNGV. The CDR3 runs 14 residues. The CDR3 loop is CASRPLRGNTEAFF. The CDR3 DNA follows: TGTGCCAGCAGACCCTTACGAGGGAACACTGAAGCTTTCTTT.

The chain carries TRBV12-3 or TRBV12-4 and TRBJ2-7; no definite D call. Trimming left V 0 bases short and J 9 bases short, with 9 bases between. CDR3 length equals 12 residues. The CDR3: CASSLAPRGQYF. The CDR3 coding sequence is TGTGCCAGCAGTTTAGCGCCCAGAGGGCAGTACTTC.

CDR3 in amino acids: CASSPRGQNTEAFF. CDR3 DNA sequence: TGTGCCAGCTCACCACGAGGGCAGAACACTGAAGCTTTCTTT. This chain connects TRBV18 to TRBJ1-1; D unresolved. The CDR3 sequence is 14 residues long. The germline CDR1 and CDR2 sequences are KGHSH and LQKENI. Deletions cut 1 base from V and 1 base from J, with 7 bases between.

The chain joins TRBV12-3 or TRBV12-4 to TRBJ1-1; TRBD1 might be the D (6 bases). The CDR3 consists of 12 residues. V was trimmed by 8 bases and J by 11 bases, leaving 18 bases between them. Here the CDR3 reads CASGVTGGQAFF. The CDR3 DNA follows: TGTGCCAGCGGGGTGACGGGGGGGCAGGCTTTCTTT.

The CDR3 sequence: CASSLGLMNTEAFF. The CDR3 nucleotides read TGCGCCAGCAGCCTGGGACTGATGAACACTGAAGCTTTCTTT. The genes are TRBV5-1 and TRBJ1-1, with a tentative D call TRBD1 (5 bases). The CDR3 has 14 amino acids. The germline V gene encodes CDR1 SGHRS and CDR2 YFSETQ. V dropped 4 bases and J dropped 0 bases, with 10 bases sitting between them.

The chain links TRBV5-6 to TRBJ2-2; 9 bases agree with TRBD1. The J segment lost 5 bases and the V segment lost 0 bases, leaving 5 bases of the junction unmatched. In germline, CDR1 is SGHDT, CDR2 YYEEEE. The CDR3 runs to 16 residues. CDR3 nucleotides: TGTGCCAGCAGCTTGGGCTGGACAGGGGTTACCGGGGAGCTGTTTTTT. Translating gives CASSLGWTGVTGELFF.

The chain employs TRBV7-3 and TRBJ2-1; 11 nucleotides line up with TRBD2. The CDR3 contains 15 residues. V shed 4 bases and J 6 bases; nucleotides not matched to a gene: 5. Germline CDR1 reads SGHTA; CDR2 reads FQGTGA. The CDR3, as DNA: TGTGCCAGCAGCTCCGGGACTAGCGGTACCAATGAGCAGTTCTTC. This gives the protein CASSSGTSGTNEQFF.

CDR3 sequence: CASSREWRGYTF. The CDR3 nucleotides are TGTGCCAGCAGCCGGGAGTGGCGTGGCTACACCTTC. The V and J genes are TRBV7-9 and TRBJ1-2, with D unclear. Per germline, CDR1 SEHNR and CDR2 FQNEAQ (reference sequence). V shed 5 bases and J shed 7 bases, with 11 bases lying between them. This CDR3 comprises 12 residues.

This chain joins TRBV28 and TRBJ1-2; D call uncertain. Germline-derived CDR1 and CDR2 are MDHEN and SYDVKM. V lost 8 bases and J lost 4, with 11 bases in between. This CDR3 spans 12 amino acids. The CDR3 loop is CASQPLGYGYTF. CDR3 DNA sequence: TGTGCCAGCCAACCTCTCGGCTATGGCTACACCTTC.

As for this clone: Other DNA sequences in the same sample also yield this CDR3. This chain links TRBV9 with TRBJ1-5; maybe TRBD1 (5 bases). CDR1 SGDLS and CDR2 YYNGEE come from the germline V gene. There are 15 residues in the CDR3. V lost 0 bases and J 0 bases, leaving 7 bases between the germline ends. The CDR3 spells CASSVEGASNQPQHF. Here the CDR3 DNA reads TGTGCCAGCAGCGTAGAAGGGGCTAGCAATCAGCCCCAGCATTTT.